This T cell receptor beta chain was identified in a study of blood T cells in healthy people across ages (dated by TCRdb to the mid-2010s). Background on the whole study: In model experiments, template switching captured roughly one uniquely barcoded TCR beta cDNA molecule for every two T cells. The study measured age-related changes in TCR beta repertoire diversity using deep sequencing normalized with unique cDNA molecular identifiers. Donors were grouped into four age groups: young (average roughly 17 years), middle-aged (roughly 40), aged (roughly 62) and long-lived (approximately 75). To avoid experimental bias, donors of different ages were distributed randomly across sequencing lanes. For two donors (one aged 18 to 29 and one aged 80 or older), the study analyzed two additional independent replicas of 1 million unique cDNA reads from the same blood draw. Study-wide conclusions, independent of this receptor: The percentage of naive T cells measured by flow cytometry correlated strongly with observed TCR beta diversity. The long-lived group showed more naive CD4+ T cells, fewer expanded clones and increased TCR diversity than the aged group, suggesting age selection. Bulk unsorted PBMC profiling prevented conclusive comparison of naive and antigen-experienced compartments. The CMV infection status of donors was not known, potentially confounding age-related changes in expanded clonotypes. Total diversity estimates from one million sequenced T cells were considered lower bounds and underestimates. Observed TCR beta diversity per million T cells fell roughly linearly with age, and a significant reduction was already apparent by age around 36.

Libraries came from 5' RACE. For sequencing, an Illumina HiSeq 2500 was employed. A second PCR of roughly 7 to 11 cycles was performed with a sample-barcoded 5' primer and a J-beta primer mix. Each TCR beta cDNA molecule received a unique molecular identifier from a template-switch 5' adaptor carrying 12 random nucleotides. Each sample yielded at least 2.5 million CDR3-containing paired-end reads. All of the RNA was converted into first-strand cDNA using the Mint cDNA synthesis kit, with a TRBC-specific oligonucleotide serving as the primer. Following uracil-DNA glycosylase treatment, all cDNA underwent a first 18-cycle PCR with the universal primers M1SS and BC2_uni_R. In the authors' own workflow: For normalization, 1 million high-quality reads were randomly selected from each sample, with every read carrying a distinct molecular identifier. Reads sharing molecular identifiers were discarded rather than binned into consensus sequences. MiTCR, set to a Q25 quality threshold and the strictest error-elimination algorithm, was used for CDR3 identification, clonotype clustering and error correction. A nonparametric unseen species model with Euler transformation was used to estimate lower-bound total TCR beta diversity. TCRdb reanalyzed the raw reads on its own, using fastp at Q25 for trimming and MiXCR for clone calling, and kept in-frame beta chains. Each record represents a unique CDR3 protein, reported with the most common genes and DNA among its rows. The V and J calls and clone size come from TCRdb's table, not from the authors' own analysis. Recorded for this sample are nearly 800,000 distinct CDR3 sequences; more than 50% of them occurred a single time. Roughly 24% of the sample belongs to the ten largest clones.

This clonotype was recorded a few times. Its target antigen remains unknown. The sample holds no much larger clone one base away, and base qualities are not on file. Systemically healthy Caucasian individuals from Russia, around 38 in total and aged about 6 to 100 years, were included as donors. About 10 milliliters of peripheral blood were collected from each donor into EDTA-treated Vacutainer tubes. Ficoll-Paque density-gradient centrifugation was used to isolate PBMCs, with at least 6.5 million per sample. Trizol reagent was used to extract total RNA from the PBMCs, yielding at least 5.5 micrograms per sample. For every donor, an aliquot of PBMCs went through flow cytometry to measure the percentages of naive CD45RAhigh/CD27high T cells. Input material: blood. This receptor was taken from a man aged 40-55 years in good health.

The DNA sequence is as follows: TGTGCCAGCAAGGCCCGCTATGGCTACACCTTC. The translation is CASKARYGYTF. The rearrangement joined TRBV6-5 to TRBJ1-2; no D segment can be confidently identified. V gives up 7 bases and J gives up 4 bases, and the segment between their germline ends measures 7 bases. Its CDR3 holds 11 amino acids, cysteine through phenylalanine. The kept DNA is CDR3 alone, 33 bases in frame from the first base. The germline V gene sets CDR1 to MNHEY and CDR2 to SVGAGI.